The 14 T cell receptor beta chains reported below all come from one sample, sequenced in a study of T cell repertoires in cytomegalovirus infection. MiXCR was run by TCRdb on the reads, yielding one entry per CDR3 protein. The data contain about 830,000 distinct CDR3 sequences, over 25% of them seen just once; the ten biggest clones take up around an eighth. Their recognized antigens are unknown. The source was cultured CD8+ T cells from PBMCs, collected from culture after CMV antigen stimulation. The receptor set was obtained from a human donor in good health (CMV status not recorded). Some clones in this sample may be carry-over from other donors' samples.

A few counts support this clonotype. This CDR3 is CASSPSSRGTDTQYF. CDR3 sequence (DNA): TGTGCCAGCAGTCCATCTAGCCGGGGCACAGATACGCAGTATTTT. V and J are TRBV9 and TRBJ2-3, with D possibly TRBD2 on 5 matching bases. From germline, CDR1 is SGDLS and CDR2 YYNGEE. With 5 bases removed from V and 1 base from J, the gap between germline ends came to 14 bases. This CDR3 has 15 amino acids.

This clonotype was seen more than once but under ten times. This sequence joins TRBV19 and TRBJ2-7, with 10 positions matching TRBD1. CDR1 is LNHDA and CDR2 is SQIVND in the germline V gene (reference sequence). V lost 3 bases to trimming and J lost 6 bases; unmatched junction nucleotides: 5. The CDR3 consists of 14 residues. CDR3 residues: CASSIGTGVSEQYF. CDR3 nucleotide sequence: TGTGCCAGTAGTATCGGGACAGGGGTATCCGAGCAGTACTTC.

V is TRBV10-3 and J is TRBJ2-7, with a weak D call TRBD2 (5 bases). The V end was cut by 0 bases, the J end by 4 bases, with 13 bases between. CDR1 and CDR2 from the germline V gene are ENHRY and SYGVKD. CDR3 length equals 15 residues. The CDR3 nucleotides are TGTGCCATCAGTGAGTCTAGCCGAGGGTATTACGAGCAGTACTTC. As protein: CAISESSRGYYEQYF.

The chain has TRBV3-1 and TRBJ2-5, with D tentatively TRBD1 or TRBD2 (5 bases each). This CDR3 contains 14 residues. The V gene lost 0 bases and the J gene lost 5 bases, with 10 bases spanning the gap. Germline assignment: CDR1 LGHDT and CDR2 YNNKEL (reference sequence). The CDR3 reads CASSQDPGDETQYF. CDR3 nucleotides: TGTGCCAGCAGCCAAGATCCCGGGGACGAGACCCAGTACTTC.

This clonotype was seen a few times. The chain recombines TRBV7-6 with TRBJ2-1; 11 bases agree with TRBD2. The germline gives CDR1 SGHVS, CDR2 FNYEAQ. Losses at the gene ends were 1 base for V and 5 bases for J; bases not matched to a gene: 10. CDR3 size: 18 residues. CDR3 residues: CASSLDLLAGAPNNEQFF. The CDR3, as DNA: TGTGCCAGCAGCTTAGATTTACTAGCGGGGGCCCCGAACAATGAGCAGTTCTTC.

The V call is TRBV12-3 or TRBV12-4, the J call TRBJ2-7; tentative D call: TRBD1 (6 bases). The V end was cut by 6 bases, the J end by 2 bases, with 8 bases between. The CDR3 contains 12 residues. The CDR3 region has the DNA TGTGCCAGCAGCAACAGGGCCTACGAGCAGTACTTC. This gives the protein CASSNRAYEQYF.

CDR3 protein: CATTPQDRGPYSNQPQHF. CDR3 nucleotide sequence: TGTGCCACCACCCCCCAGGACAGGGGCCCATATAGCAATCAGCCCCAGCATTTT. The chain carries TRBV15 and TRBJ1-5; 9 bases fit TRBD1. V was pared by 7 bases and J by 0 bases, with 13 bases of the junction left unmatched. The CDR3 extends over 18 amino acids. From germline, CDR1 is LNHNV and CDR2 YYDKDF (reference sequence).

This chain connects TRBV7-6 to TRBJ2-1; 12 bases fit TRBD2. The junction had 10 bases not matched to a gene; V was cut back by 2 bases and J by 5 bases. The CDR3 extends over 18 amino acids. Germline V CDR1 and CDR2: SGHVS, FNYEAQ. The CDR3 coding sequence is TGTGCCAGCAGCTTACGCCCCGCCGGACTAGCGGGGAACAATGAGCAGTTCTTC. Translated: CASSLRPAGLAGNNEQFF.

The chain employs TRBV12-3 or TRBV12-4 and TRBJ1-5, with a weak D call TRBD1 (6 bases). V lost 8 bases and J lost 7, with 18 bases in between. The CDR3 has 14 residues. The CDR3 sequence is CASARPGAVQPQHF. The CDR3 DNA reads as TGTGCCAGCGCGCGACCAGGGGCGGTCCAGCCCCAGCATTTT.

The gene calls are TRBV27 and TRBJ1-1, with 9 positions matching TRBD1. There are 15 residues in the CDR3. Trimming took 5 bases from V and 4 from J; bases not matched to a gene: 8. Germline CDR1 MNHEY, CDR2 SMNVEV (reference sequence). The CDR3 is CASSPQGAPGTEAFF. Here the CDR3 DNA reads TGTGCCAGCAGTCCACAGGGGGCACCGGGCACTGAAGCTTTCTTT.

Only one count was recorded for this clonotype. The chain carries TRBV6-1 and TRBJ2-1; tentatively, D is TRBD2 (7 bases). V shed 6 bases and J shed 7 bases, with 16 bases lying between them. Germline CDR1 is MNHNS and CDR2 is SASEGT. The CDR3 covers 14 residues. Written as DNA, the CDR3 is TGTGCCAGCAGGTTCGGGGGGCCATTAAATGAGCAGTTCTTC. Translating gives CASRFGGPLNEQFF.

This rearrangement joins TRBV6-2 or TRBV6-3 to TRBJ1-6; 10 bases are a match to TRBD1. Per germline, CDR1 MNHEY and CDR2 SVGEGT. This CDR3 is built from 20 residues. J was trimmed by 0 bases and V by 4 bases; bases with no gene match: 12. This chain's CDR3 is CASSFATGGGLRSYNSPLHF. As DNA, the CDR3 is TGTGCCAGCAGTTTTGCGACAGGGGGCGGGTTGCGCTCCTATAATTCACCCCTCCACTTT.

The CDR3 sequence is CASSLDPGGLTDTQYF. The CDR3 DNA follows: TGTGCCAGCAGCTTAGATCCGGGGGGCCTCACAGATACGCAGTATTTT. This sequence joins TRBV11-2 and TRBJ2-3; TRBD2 might be the D (7 bases). From germline, CDR1 is SGHAT and CDR2 FQNNGV. The CDR3 has 16 amino acids. Trimming shortened V by 0 bases and J by 2 bases, and 12 bases separated the two germline ends.

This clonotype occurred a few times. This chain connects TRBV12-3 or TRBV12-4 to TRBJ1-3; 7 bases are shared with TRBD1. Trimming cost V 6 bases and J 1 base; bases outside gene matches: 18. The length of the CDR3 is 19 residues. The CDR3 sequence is CASRSGQRELQRSGNTIYF. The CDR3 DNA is TGTGCCAGCAGATCGGGACAGAGGGAACTTCAGAGATCTGGAAACACCATATATTTT.